These 30 T cell receptor beta chains share one sample of origin, sequenced in a study of blood T cell repertoires in COVID-19. Assay used: immunoSEQ multiplex PCR; TCRdb lists only in-frame clones, some missing. The repertoire holds roughly 82,000 clones, with almost 85% as singletons. The specimen was peripheral blood. All receptors derive from a man between 60 and 75 years old with acute or convalescent COVID-19.

The J gene is TRBJ2-7, the V gene TRBV7-2; a weak D match, TRBD1 (6 bases). V was clipped by 3 bases and J by 1 base, with 10 bases between them. The CDR3 loop spans 14 amino acids. The germline gives CDR1 SGHTA, CDR2 FQGNSA. CDR3 sequence reads: CASSLVRGSYEQYF. Here the CDR3 DNA reads TGTGCCAGCAGCTTGGTAAGGGGGTCCTACGAGCAGTACTTC.

The chain carries TRBV13 and TRBJ2-1; possibly TRBD2 for D (5 bases). In germline, CDR1 is PRHDT, CDR2 FYEKMQ (reference sequence). V was trimmed by 1 base and J by 6 bases, leaving 19 bases between them. The CDR3 sequence is 17 residues long. The CDR3, as DNA: TGTGCCAGCAGCTTAGTTTCGGGCAGCCTAGGAGGCAATGAGCAGTTCTTC. Its protein product is CASSLVSGSLGGNEQFF.

The chain uses TRBV5-1 and TRBJ1-4; the D gene is possibly TRBD1 (5 bases). The CDR3 runs 15 residues. CDR1 and CDR2 from the germline V gene are SGHRS and YFSETQ. The ends were cut back, 0 bases at V and 7 bases at J, with 13 bases in the middle. The CDR3 DNA follows: TGCGCCAGCAGCTTGGCGTCGATCCAGGGTGAAAAACTGTTTTTT. Its protein is CASSLASIQGEKLFF. The full variable domain, with the rest looked up from reference TRBV5-1 and TRBJ1-4, is KAGVTQTPRYLIKTRGQQVTLSCSPISGHRSVSWYQQTPGQGLQFLFEYFSETQRNKGNFPGRFSGRQFSNSRSEMNVSTLELGDSALYLCASSLASIQGEKLFFGSGTQLSVL.

The rearrangement joins TRBV5-6 to TRBJ1-3; D is possibly TRBD1 (5 bases). In germline, CDR1 is SGHDT, CDR2 YYEEEE. This CDR3 spans 14 amino acids. V dropped 1 base and J dropped 3 bases, with 8 bases sitting between them. CDR3 DNA sequence: TGTGCCAGCAGCTTGTTCCAGGGTGGAAACACCATATATTTT. Its translation: CASSLFQGGNTIYF.

This chain uses TRBV10-3 with TRBJ2-2, with D possibly TRBD2 on 5 matching bases. The CDR3 sequence is 16 residues long. CDR1 and CDR2 (germline): ENHRY, SYGVKD. V was pared by 0 bases and J by 0 bases, with 8 bases between. CDR3 DNA sequence: TGTGCCATCAGTGAGTCCCCGGGAACGAACACCGGGGAGCTGTTTTTT. Amino acid sequence: CAISESPGTNTGELFF.

This clone was counted between two and nine times. The chain combines TRBV11-2 with TRBJ2-2; D is ambiguous. V shed 5 bases and J shed 5 bases, with 9 bases lying between them. The germline gives CDR1 SGHAT, CDR2 FQNNGV. This CDR3 has 13 residues. The chain's CDR3 is CASSPETTGELFF. Here the CDR3 DNA reads TGTGCCAGCAGCCCAGAGACTACCGGGGAGCTGTTTTTT.

This clone has only one observation. The CDR3 nucleotides are TGTGCCAGCAGCGTACAGGGGGCGCGGAGGGATGAGCAGTTCTTC. Translating it yields CASSVQGARRDEQFF. The gene calls are TRBV9 and TRBJ2-1, with 8 bases fitting TRBD1. The CDR3 covers 15 residues. CDR1 SGDLS and CDR2 YYNGEE come from the germline V gene. With 1 base clipped from V and 8 bases from J, the junction kept 8 bases outside the gene matches.

The chain couples TRBV5-8 to TRBJ2-2; 11 bases agree with TRBD2. This CDR3 has 17 residues. Germline V gives CDR1 SGHTS, CDR2 YDEGEE. With 4 bases clipped from V and 4 bases from J, the junction kept 9 bases outside the gene matches. CDR3 sequence: CASSPLRLAGLTGELFF. CDR3 DNA sequence: TGTGCCAGCAGCCCGCTAAGACTAGCGGGACTCACCGGGGAGCTGTTTTTT.

For the CDR3, the DNA is TGTGCCAGCAGTGAAAGATTTTCGAGCGATGGGGCCAAAAACATTCAGTACTTC. Protein product: CASSERFSSDGAKNIQYF. The chain combines TRBV6-1 with TRBJ2-4; no reliable D call. Trimming stripped 2 bases from V and 1 base from J, with 18 bases between. Germline-derived CDR1 and CDR2 are MNHNS and SASEGT. The length of the CDR3 is 18 residues.

The V call is TRBV10-3, the J call TRBJ1-1, with 7 bases aligning to TRBD1. The CDR3 has 14 amino acids. Germline V gene lookup returns CDR1 ENHRY and CDR2 SYGVKD. V trimming: 6 bases; J trimming: 6 bases; junction bases outside the gene matches: 10. CDR3 coding DNA: TGTGCCATCAGGAGACAGGGCGCACGGGCTGAAGCTTTCTTT. It codes for CAIRRQGARAEAFF.

The rearrangement uses TRBV28 and TRBJ1-5; D unresolved. The germline gives CDR1 MDHEN, CDR2 SYDVKM. Trimming took off 0 bases at V and 7 bases at J, with 7 bases between the two ends. The CDR3 has 13 amino acids. This chain's CDR3 is CASSLWARQPQHF. As DNA, the CDR3 is TGTGCCAGCAGTTTATGGGCTAGGCAGCCCCAGCATTTT.

In its sample, this clone was seen once. The V gene is TRBV6-5, the J gene TRBJ1-1; no definite D call. In germline, CDR1 is MNHEY, CDR2 SVGAGI. This CDR3 is built from 12 residues. Trimming removed 7 bases at V and 5 bases at J, with 11 bases between. CDR3 DNA: TGTGCCAGCAAGAGTGCCGGGACTGAAGCTTTCTTT. Encoded protein: CASKSAGTEAFF.

This clone was counted a single time. The CDR3 reads CASGAVETQYF. The CDR3 nucleotides read TGTGCCAGCGGCGCGGTGGAGACCCAGTACTTC. The V and J genes are TRBV28 and TRBJ2-5; the D is unclear. The CDR3 runs to 11 residues. Trimming took 8 bases from V and 5 from J, leaving 9 bases between them. Germline V CDR1 and CDR2: MDHEN, SYDVKM.

Of note for this clone: A clone one base away is much larger, so this may be a read error. Additional DNA sequences in this sample encode the identical CDR3. The chain links TRBV7-2 to TRBJ2-3; TRBD2 aligns across 8 bases. The CDR3 has 17 residues. Per the germline V gene, CDR1 is SGHTA and CDR2 is FQGNSA. CDR3: CASSLPPSGLKGDTQYF. CDR3 coding DNA: TGTGCCAGCAGCTTACCCCCTAGCGGGCTCAAGGGGGATACACAGTATTTT.

The chain links TRBV13 to TRBJ1-1; perhaps TRBD1 as D (5 bases). Germline lookup yields CDR1 PRHDT and CDR2 FYEKMQ (reference sequence). CDR3 length: 14 amino acids. V gave up 9 bases and J gave up 2 bases, with 16 bases separating them. CDR3 sequence: CASSRGRPNTEAFF. CDR3 coding DNA: TGTGCCAGTTCAAGGGGCCGGCCTAACACTGAAGCTTTCTTT.

The V and J genes are TRBV9 and TRBJ1-4, with D hard to call. The CDR3 length is 16 residues. Trimming removed 0 bases at V and 0 bases at J, with 9 bases between. Germline V gene lookup returns CDR1 SGDLS and CDR2 YYNGEE. The CDR3 sequence is CASSVGVQTTNEKLFF. The CDR3 nucleotides are TGTGCCAGCAGCGTAGGGGTACAGACAACTAATGAAAAACTGTTTTTT.

This clone was seen a handful of times. The rearrangement links TRBV7-8 to TRBJ1-2; D ambiguous. Trimming cost V 4 bases and J 0 bases, with 6 bases left between them. Germline V gives CDR1 SGHVS, CDR2 FQNEAQ. The CDR3 has 13 residues. CDR3 sequence (DNA): TGTGCCAGCAGCTCTAGAACTAACTATGGCTACACCTTC. Protein sequence: CASSSRTNYGYTF.

This chain links TRBV5-1 with TRBJ2-3, with 12 bases identical to TRBD2. V gave up 2 bases and J gave up 0 bases; unmatched junction bases: 7. This CDR3 contains 18 residues. Germline V gene lookup returns CDR1 SGHRS and CDR2 YFSETQ. The DNA of the CDR3 is TGCGCCAGCAGCTTACTAGCGGGAGGAGGGACTAGCACAGATACGCAGTATTTT. Its translation: CASSLLAGGGTSTDTQYF.

The V gene is TRBV2, the J gene TRBJ1-5, with 7 bases fitting TRBD1. Per germline, CDR1 SNHLY and CDR2 FYNNEI. J was trimmed by 1 base and V by 8 bases; bases with no gene match: 2. This CDR3 is built from 13 residues. The CDR3 DNA sequence: TGTGCCAGCGACAGGGAAAGCAATCAGCCCCAGCATTTT. Translated, it gives CASDRESNQPQHF.

The chain couples TRBV19 to TRBJ1-4; a possible D gene is TRBD1 (5 bases). Trimming removed 5 bases at V and 8 bases at J, with 18 bases between. Germline values: CDR1 LNHDA, CDR2 SQIVND (reference sequence). CDR3 length equals 15 residues. The CDR3 protein is CASSAGTSDREKLFF. The CDR3 DNA reads TGTGCCAGTAGTGCGGGGACTTCCGATCGAGAAAAACTGTTTTTT.

J is TRBJ1-4 and V is TRBV7-9, with 7 bases matching TRBD1. CDR3 size: 16 residues. V lost 5 bases and J lost 4; bases outside the gene matches: 10. Germline CDR1 reads SEHNR; CDR2 reads FQNEAQ (reference sequence). The CDR3 DNA reads TGTGCCAGCAGCCCGGCCGGGGCAGGGGGTAATGAAAAACTGTTTTTT. It encodes CASSPAGAGGNEKLFF. Filled out from reference TRBV7-9 and TRBJ1-4, the complete variable domain reads DTGVSQNPRHKITKRGQNVTFRCDPISEHNRLYWYRQTLGQGPEFLTYFQNEAQLEKSRLLSDRFSAERPKGSFSTLEIQRTEQGDSAMYLCASSPAGAGGNEKLFFGSGTQLSVL.

In its sample, this clone was seen a few times. The chain employs TRBV18 and TRBJ2-7; maybe TRBD2 (6 bases). V was pared by 4 bases and J by 6 bases, with 19 bases between. The length of the CDR3 is 15 residues. CDR1 KGHSH and CDR2 LQKENI come from the germline V gene. CDR3 amino acids: CASSQTSGGGGEQYF. In DNA, the CDR3 is TGTGCCAGCTCACAGACTAGTGGGGGAGGAGGCGAGCAGTACTTC. Full variable domain (outside the CDR3, taken from reference TRBV18 and TRBJ2-7): NAGVMQNPRHLVRRRGQEARLRCSPMKGHSHVYWYRQLPEEGLKFMVYLQKENIIDESGMPKERFSAEFPKEGPSILRIQQVVRGDSAAYFCASSQTSGGGGEQYFGPGTRLTVT.

This clone has just a few counts. V is TRBV6-5 and J is TRBJ1-6; tentatively, D is TRBD1 (5 bases). Germline V lookup: CDR1 MNHEY, CDR2 SVGAGI. The V end lost 8 bases, the J end lost 6 bases, and 11 bases lay between the germline ends. This CDR3 is built from 13 residues. CDR3 sequence reads: CASWLQGNSPLHF. The CDR3 DNA sequence: TGTGCCAGCTGGTTGCAGGGTAATTCACCCCTCCACTTT.

The gene calls are TRBV24-1 and TRBJ2-5; 8 nucleotides line up with TRBD1. The CDR3 runs to 11 residues. The germline V gene encodes CDR1 KGHDR and CDR2 SFDVKD. V lost 11 bases and J lost 3; bases outside the gene matches: 1. CDR3 bases: TGTGCCAGGACAGGGAAAGAGACCCAGTACTTC. Encoded protein: CARTGKETQYF.

In this sample, this clone turned up many times. The rearrangement links TRBV6-5 to TRBJ1-5; D gene unclear. V was cut by 8 bases and J by 0 bases, with 14 bases left in between. The CDR3 totals 15 residues. Germline V gene lookup returns CDR1 MNHEY and CDR2 SVGAGI. DNA of the CDR3: TGTGCCAGCGGGCCGTGGGCGTATAGCAATCAGCCCCAGCATTTT. Translated: CASGPWAYSNQPQHF.

The chain joins TRBV5-4 to TRBJ1-6, with D tentatively TRBD1 (5 bases). The V gene's germline CDR1 is SGHNT and CDR2 YYREEE (reference sequence). V lost 0 bases and J lost 7, with 8 bases in between. The length of the CDR3 is 14 residues. CDR3 coding DNA: TGTGCCAGCAGCTTGGGCGGGGACAATTCACCCCTCCACTTT. The encoded protein is CASSLGGDNSPLHF.

The rearrangement joins TRBV12-3 or TRBV12-4 to TRBJ1-1; no firm D call. The CDR3 length is 13 residues. Trimming left V 7 bases short and J 5 bases short, with 14 bases between. CDR3 bases: TGTGCCAGCACTGAGGATGGGAGGACTGAAGCTTTCTTT. Protein: CASTEDGRTEAFF.

The V call is TRBV5-8, the J call TRBJ2-7; tentatively, D is TRBD1 (6 bases). Germline CDR1 reads SGHTS; CDR2 reads YDEGEE. CDR3 length: 12 residues. V lost 4 bases and J 4 bases, leaving 9 bases between the germline ends. The DNA for the CDR3 is TGTGCCAGCAGCCCGGGACAATACGAGCAGTACTTC. Amino acid sequence: CASSPGQYEQYF.

This chain links TRBV29-1 with TRBJ1-1, with TRBD1 matching 12 bases. The CDR3 runs 14 residues. Losses at the gene ends were 4 bases for V and 4 bases for J; bases not matched to a gene: 4. The germline CDR1 and CDR2 sequences are SQVTM and ANQGSEA. CDR3 in DNA: TGCAGCGTTGGGGGGACAGGGGGCGGCACTGAAGCTTTCTTT. Translating it yields CSVGGTGGGTEAFF.

J is TRBJ2-3 and V is TRBV6-2 or TRBV6-3; 8 nucleotides align to TRBD2. CDR3 length: 17 residues. Germline values: CDR1 MNHEY, CDR2 SVGEGT. J gave up 2 bases and V 5 bases, and 12 bases lay outside the gene matches. This CDR3 is CASSGPEWTSSTDTQYF. The CDR3 DNA follows: TGTGCCAGCAGTGGCCCCGAATGGACTAGCTCCACAGATACGCAGTATTTT.